This TCR beta chain originates from a study of T-cell reconstitution after alpha-beta-depleted transplantation in children. Study-level results: There were some patients whose high TCRbeta diversity at day 60 came from surviving recipient T cells and thymic progenitors. Reported findings indicate that, about two months after transplant, alpha-beta T cells came from several hundred expanded clones, which were derived from non-depleted graft cells. A year had passed since transplant, and T-cell counts and diversity by then came mostly from newly produced T cells.

The TCRbeta library was prepared with unique molecular identifiers. MiXCR, applied by TCRdb to the PCR reads, yields one record per CDR3 protein. The sample comprises about 830,000 distinct CDR3 sequences, 16% of which are singletons, and approximately 5% rests with the top ten. With V trimmed by 4 bases and J by 9 bases, 5 bases remained unmatched. The CDR3 extends over 13 amino acids. Germline loops: CDR1 MNHNS, CDR2 SASEGT. On this clonotype: As yet, its antigen is unknown.

V gene TRBV6-1 combines with J gene TRBJ2-1, with TRBD2 matching over 8 bases. This specimen was PBMCs, mostly from graft donor cells, taken 360 days after TCRalphabeta/CD19-depleted stem cell transplant. This receptor was identified in a male patient younger than 18 who had a stem cell transplant for acute lymphoblastic leukemia, so the T cells may come from the graft donor. CDR3 residues: CASSAGTRIEQFF. In DNA, the CDR3 is TGTGCCAGCAGTGCCGGGACTAGGATTGAGCAGTTCTTC.